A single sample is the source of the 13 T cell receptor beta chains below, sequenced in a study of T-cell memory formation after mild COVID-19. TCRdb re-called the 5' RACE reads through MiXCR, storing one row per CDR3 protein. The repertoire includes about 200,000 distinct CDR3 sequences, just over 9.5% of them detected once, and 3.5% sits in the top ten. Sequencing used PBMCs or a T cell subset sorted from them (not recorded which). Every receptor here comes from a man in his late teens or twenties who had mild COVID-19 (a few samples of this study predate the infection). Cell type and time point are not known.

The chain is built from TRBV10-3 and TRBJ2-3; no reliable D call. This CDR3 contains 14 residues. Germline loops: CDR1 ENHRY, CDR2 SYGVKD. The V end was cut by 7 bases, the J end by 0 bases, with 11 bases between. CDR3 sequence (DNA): TGTGCCATCACAGGTGCCCCTAGCACAGATACGCAGTATTTT. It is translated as CAITGAPSTDTQYF.

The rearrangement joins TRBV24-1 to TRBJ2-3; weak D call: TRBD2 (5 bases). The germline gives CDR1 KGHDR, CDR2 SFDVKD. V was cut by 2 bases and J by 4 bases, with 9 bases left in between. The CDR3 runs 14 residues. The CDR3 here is CATSDSYSADTQYF. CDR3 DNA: TGTGCCACCAGTGATTCCTATAGCGCAGATACGCAGTATTTT.

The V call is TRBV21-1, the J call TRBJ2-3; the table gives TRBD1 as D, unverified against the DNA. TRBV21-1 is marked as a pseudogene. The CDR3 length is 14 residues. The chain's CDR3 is CASSKAGGTDTQYF. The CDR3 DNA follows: TGTGCCAGCAGCAAAGCAGGGGGCACAGATACGCAGTATTTT.

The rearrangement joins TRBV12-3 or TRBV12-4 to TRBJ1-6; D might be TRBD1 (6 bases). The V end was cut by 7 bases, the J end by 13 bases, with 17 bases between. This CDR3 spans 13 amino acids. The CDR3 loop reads CASTTGHSGPLHF. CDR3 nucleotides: TGTGCCAGCACTACGGGACACTCCGGTCCCCTCCACTTT.

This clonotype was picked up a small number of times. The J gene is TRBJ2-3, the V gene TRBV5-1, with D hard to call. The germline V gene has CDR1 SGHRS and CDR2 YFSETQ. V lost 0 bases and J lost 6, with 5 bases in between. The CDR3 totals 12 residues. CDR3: CASSLEEDTQYF. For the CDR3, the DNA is TGCGCCAGCAGCTTGGAGGAGGATACGCAGTATTTT.

The CDR3 sequence is CSASPAGPNQPQHF. The CDR3 DNA is TGCAGTGCTAGCCCAGCGGGACCAAATCAGCCCCAGCATTTT. The chain combines TRBV20-1 with TRBJ1-5; D is perhaps TRBD1 (5 bases). Germline V gene sequence: CDR1 DFQATT, CDR2 SNEGSKA (reference sequence). This CDR3 has 14 residues. Trimming stripped 3 bases from V and 4 bases from J, with 13 bases between.

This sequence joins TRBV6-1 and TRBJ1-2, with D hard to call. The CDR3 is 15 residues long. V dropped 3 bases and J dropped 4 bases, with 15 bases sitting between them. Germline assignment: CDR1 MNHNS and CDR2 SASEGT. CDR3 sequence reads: CASSDPTVAGYGYTF. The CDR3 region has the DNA TGTGCCAGCAGTGACCCGACGGTTGCGGGCTATGGCTACACCTTC.

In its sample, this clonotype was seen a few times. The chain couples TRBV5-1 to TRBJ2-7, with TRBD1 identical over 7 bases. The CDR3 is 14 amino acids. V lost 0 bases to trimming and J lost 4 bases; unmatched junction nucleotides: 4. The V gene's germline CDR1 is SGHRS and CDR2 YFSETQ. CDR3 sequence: CASSLAGTVYEQYF. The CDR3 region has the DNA TGCGCCAGCAGCTTGGCCGGGACAGTTTACGAGCAGTACTTC. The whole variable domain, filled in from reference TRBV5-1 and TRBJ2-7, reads KAGVTQTPRYLIKTRGQQVTLSCSPISGHRSVSWYQQTPGQGLQFLFEYFSETQRNKGNFPGRFSGRQFSNSRSEMNVSTLELGDSALYLCASSLAGTVYEQYFGPGTRLTVT.

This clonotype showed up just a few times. CDR3 in DNA: TGTGCCAGCAGCCAAGAGAGGGCCGGGGAGCTGTTTTTT. This encodes CASSQERAGELFF. The chain couples TRBV4-2 to TRBJ2-2; TRBD2 might be the D (5 bases). The CDR3 totals 13 residues. Trimming removed 0 bases at V and 6 bases at J, with 5 bases between. Germline-derived CDR1 and CDR2 are LGHNA and YNFKEQ.

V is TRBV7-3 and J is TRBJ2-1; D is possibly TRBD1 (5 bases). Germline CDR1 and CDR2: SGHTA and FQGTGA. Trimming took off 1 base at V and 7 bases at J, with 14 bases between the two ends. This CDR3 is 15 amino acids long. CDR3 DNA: TGTGCCAGCAGCTTAAGAATAGGGGATCATAATGAGCAGTTCTTC. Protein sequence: CASSLRIGDHNEQFF.

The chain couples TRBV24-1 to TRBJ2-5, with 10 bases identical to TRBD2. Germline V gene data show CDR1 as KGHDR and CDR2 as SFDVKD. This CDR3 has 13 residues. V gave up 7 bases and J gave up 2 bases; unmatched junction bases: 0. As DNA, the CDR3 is TGTGCCACCAGGACTAGCGGGCAAGAGACCCAGTACTTC. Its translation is CATRTSGQETQYF.

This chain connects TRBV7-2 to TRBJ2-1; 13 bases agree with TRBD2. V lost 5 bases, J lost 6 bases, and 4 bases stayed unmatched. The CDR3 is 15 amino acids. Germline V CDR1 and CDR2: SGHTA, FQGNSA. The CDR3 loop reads CASSELAGGINEQFF. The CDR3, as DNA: TGTGCCAGCAGCGAACTAGCGGGGGGGATCAATGAGCAGTTCTTC.

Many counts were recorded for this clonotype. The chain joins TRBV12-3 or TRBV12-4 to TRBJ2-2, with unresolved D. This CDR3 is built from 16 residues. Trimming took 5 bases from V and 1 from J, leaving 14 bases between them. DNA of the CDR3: TGTGCCAGCAGTCCATCACGGATGATGAACACCGGGGAGCTGTTTTTT. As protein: CASSPSRMMNTGELFF.